This entry features one TCR beta chain sequence. The antigen remains unidentified. Isolated PBMCs totaled at least 6 million in each sample. The sample comes from a study of blood T cells in healthy people across ages. Study as a whole: About one barcoded TCR beta cDNA was captured per two T cells.

Together with a sample-barcoded 5' primer, a J-beta primer mix was included in a second PCR lasting about 6 to 11 cycles. From the 5' RACE reads, TCRdb called clonotypes with MiXCR, one entry per CDR3 protein. The sample lists approximately 940,000 distinct CDR3 sequences, about 48% occurring once. Trimming took off 8 bases at V and 8 bases at J, with 10 bases between the two ends. CDR1 and CDR2 from the germline V gene are KGHSH and LQKENI. The CDR3 runs to 12 residues. Points from the study as a whole: Because donor CMV status was unknown, expanded clonotype changes were possibly confounded. Aged donors had fewer naive CD4+ cells and lower diversity than long-lived donors.

The source is a man between 25 and 39 years old in good health. This sequence joins TRBV18 and TRBJ1-6; unclear D gene. Sequenced sample: blood. The CDR3 region is CASRADDSPLHF. The CDR3 DNA sequence: TGTGCCAGCCGGGCGGATGATTCACCCCTCCACTTT.